The clone carrying this TCR beta chain was counted ten times or more. What it binds is not known. Noted time point: patch test 2, 6 weeks after DPC sensitization. Treatment described: therapeutic diphenylcyclopropenone sensitization with weekly scalp DPC. MiXCR, run by TCRdb on the RACE reads, gives a single entry per CDR3 protein. The data show 110,000 or so distinct CDR3 sequences, less than 10% seen once. This sample is part of a study of human T cells and chemical hapten exposure. At the level of the study: Upper back patch tests used 0.01% DPC, scored after 6 days. How much TCR each sample yielded varied, mostly because pooled library volumes differed slightly.

The CDR3 totals 15 residues. Germline V gives CDR1 DFQATT, CDR2 SNEGSKA (reference sequence). J gave up 5 bases and V 6 bases, and 13 bases lay outside the gene matches. Study-wide results and limits: With patch test score, the counts of PT1 expanded TCRs showed a positive correlation.

The rearrangement joins TRBV20-1 to TRBJ2-5; 9 bases agree with TRBD2. The input for sequencing was whole blood, taken in connection with sensitization to the hapten diphenylcyclopropenone (DPC). The TCR comes from a middle-aged woman with alopecia areata. Some clones in this sample may be carry-over from other donors' samples. Here the CDR3 DNA reads TGCAGTGCCCCACTTGGCGGGGGGGCCAGGGAGACCCAGTACTTC. It encodes CSAPLGGGARETQYF.